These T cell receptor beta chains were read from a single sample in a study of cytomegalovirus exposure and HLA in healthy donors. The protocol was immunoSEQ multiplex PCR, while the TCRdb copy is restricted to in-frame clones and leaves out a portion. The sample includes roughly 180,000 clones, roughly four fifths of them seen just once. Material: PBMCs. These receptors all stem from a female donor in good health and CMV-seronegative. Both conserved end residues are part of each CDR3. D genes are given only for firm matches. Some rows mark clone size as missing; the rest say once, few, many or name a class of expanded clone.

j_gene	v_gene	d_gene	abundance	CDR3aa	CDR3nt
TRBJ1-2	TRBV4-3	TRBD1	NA	CASSQDTGGADGYTF	TGCGCCAGCAGCCAGGACACAGGGGGCGCGGATGGCTACACCTTC
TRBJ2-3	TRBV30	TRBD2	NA	CAWTSGGAPDTQYF	TGTGCCTGGACTAGCGGGGGGGCCCCAGATACGCAGTATTTT
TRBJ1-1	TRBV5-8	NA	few	CASSLGRTAFGTEAFF	TGTGCCAGCAGCTTGGGGAGGACTGCCTTTGGGACTGAAGCTTTCTTT
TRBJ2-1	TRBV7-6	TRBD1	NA	CASSARQGMGGNEQFF	TGTGCCAGCAGCGCCCGACAGGGGATGGGTGGAAATGAGCAGTTCTTC
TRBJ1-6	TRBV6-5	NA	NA	CASSYGGVSRNSPLHF	TGTGCCAGCAGTTACGGGGGGGTTAGCCGAAATTCACCCCTCCACTTT
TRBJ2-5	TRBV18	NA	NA	CASSPGPSETQYF	TGTGCCAGCTCACCGGGGCCCTCAGAGACCCAGTACTTC
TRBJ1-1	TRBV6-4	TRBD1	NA	CASSPGQGGVTEAFF	TGTGCCAGCAGCCCCGGACAGGGGGGTGTCACTGAAGCTTTCTTT
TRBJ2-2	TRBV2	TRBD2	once	CASSQESGLAGSGELFF	TGTGCCAGCTCTCAGGAGTCGGGACTAGCGGGATCCGGGGAGCTGTTTTTT
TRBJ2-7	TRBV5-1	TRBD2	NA	CASSLPLPGEGTSYEQYF	TGCGCCAGCAGCTTGCCCCTCCCTGGGGAGGGGACGTCCTACGAGCAGTACTTC
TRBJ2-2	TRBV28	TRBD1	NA	CASRQGPNTGELFF	TGTGCCAGCAGACAGGGGCCGAACACCGGGGAGCTGTTTTTT
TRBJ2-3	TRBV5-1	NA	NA	CASSSGEIAAQYF	TGCGCCAGCAGCTCCGGGGAAATAGCTGCGCAGTATTTT
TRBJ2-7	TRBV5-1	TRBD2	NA	CASEPTSRSNEQYF	TGCGCCAGCGAACCGACTAGCCGGAGCAACGAGCAGTACTTC
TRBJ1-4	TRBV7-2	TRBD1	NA	CASSSRTGDEKLFF	TGTGCCAGCAGCTCTCGGACAGGGGACGAAAAACTGTTTTTT
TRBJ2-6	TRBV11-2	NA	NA	CASSLEKISLLSGANGLTF	TGTGCCAGCAGCTTAGAAAAGATCTCGCTTCTCTCTGGGGCCAACGGCCTGACTTTC